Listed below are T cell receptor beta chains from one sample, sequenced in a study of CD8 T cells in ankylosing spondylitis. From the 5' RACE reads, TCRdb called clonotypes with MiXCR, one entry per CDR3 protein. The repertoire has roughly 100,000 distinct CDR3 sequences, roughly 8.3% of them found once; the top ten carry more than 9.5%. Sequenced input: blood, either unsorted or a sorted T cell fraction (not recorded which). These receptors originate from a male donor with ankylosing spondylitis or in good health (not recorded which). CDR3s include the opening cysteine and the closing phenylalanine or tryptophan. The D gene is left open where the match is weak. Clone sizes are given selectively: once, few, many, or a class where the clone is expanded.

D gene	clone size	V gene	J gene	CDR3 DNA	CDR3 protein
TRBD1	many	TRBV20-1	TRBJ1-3	TGCAGCGTCACAGGGGGAAGGAGCTCTGGAAACACCATATATTTT	CSVTGGRSSGNTIYF
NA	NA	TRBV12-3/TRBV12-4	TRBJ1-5	TGTGCCAGCAGTCCCCGAGGGGCCCCCAATCAGCCCCAGCATTTT	CASSPRGAPNQPQHF
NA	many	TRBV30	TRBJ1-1	TGTGCCTGGAGCCCACGTCTTAGTACTGAAGCTTTCTTT	CAWSPRLSTEAFF
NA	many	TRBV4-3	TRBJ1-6	TGCGCCAGCAGGTCTGGAACCGGACTAAATTCACCCCTCCACTTT	CASRSGTGLNSPLHF
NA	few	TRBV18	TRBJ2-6	TGTGCCAGCTCACACGACTCTGGGGCCAACGTCCTGACTTTC	CASSHDSGANVLTF
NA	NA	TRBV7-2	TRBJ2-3	TGTGCCAGCAGCTTAGTGGGGGCGTTGAGGTTAGATACGCAGTATTTT	CASSLVGALRLDTQYF
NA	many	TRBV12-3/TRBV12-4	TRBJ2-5	TGTGCCAGCAGCTGGACGCTGCAAGAGACCCAGTACTTC	CASSWTLQETQYF
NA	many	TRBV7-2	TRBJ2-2	TGTGCCAGCAGCTCCCTGGAGCTTTCCGGGGAGCTGTTTTTT	CASSSLELSGELFF
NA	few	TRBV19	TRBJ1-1	TGTGCCAGTAGTATAATTCGGGAAGTTTGGACTGAAGCTTTCTTT	CASSIIREVWTEAFF
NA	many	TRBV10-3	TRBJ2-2	TGTGCCATCTTACCACAGGGAATGGCCGGGGAGCTGTTTTTT	CAILPQGMAGELFF
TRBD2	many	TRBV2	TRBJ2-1	TGTGCCAGCATACTACTAGCGGAGTACAATGAGCAGTTCTTC	CASILLAEYNEQFF
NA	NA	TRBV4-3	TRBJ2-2	TGCGCCAGCAAGCCATCTGGTAACACCGGGGAGCTGTTTTTT	CASKPSGNTGELFF
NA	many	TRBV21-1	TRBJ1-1	TGTGCCAGCCAAAAAGGACTGAACACTGAAGCTTTCTTT	CASQKGLNTEAFF
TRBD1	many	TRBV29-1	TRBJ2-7	TGCAGCGTCGGGGACAGGGGGGCCTACGAGCAGTACTTC	CSVGDRGAYEQYF
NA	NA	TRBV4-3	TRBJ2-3	TGCGCCAGCAGCCAAGACTACAGGGGGGGAACCACAGATACGCAGTATTTT	CASSQDYRGGTTDTQYF